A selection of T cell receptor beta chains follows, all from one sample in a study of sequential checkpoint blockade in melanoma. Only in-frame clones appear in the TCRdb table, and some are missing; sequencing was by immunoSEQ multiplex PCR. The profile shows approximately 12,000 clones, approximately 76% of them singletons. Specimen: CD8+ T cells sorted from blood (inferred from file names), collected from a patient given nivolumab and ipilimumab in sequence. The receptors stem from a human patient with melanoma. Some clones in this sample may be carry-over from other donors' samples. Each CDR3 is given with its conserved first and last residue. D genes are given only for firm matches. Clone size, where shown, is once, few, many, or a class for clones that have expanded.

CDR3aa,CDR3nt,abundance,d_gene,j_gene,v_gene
CASSFRDLTVETQYF,TGTGCCAGCAGCTTCCGTGACCTCACAGTAGAGACCCAGTACTTC,.,.,TRBJ2-5,TRBV11-2
CASRSDRSQPQHF,TGTGCCAGCAGATCGGACAGGTCTCAGCCCCAGCATTTT,.,TRBD1,TRBJ1-5,TRBV7-8
CASSSTLRQGWPGELFF,TGTGCCAGCAGCTCAACCCTTAGACAGGGCTGGCCCGGGGAGCTGTTTTTT,.,TRBD1,TRBJ2-2,TRBV5-6
CASSPPGQGLVYNEQFF,TGTGCCAGCAGCCCCCCGGGACAGGGGCTCGTATACAATGAGCAGTTCTTC,.,.,TRBJ2-1,TRBV21-1
CASSQDSGGRQPQHF,TGCGCCAGCAGCCAAGATTCGGGTGGGAGACAGCCCCAGCATTTT,.,.,TRBJ1-5,TRBV4-3
CASSPSGGPADTQYF,TGTGCCAGCAGCCCGTCCGGGGGGCCCGCAGATACGCAGTATTTT,.,.,TRBJ2-3,TRBV6-5
CASSHYFDSDGEQYF,TGTGCCAGCAGTCACTACTTCGATAGCGATGGGGAGCAGTACTTC,few,.,TRBJ2-7,TRBV6-5
CASSEPGQGASGELFF,TGCGCCAGCAGCGAACCGGGACAGGGGGCTTCCGGGGAGCTGTTTTTT,once,TRBD1,TRBJ2-2,TRBV5-1
CASSLGGKRGYTF,TGCGCCAGCAGCTTGGGAGGGAAGCGCGGCTACACCTTC,.,.,TRBJ1-2,TRBV5-1
CASSLGGRYEQYF,TGTGCCAGCAGCTTAGGGGGCCGCTACGAGCAGTACTTC,.,.,TRBJ2-7,TRBV7-8
CASSLVGQGYGYTF,TGTGCCAGCAGCTTAGTGGGACAGGGGTACGGCTACACCTTC,.,TRBD1,TRBJ1-2,TRBV7-9
CASTEGNTGELFF,TGTGCCAGCACGGAGGGTAACACCGGGGAGCTGTTTTTT,once,.,TRBJ2-2,TRBV9
CASTGDRERETQYF,TGCGCCAGCACCGGGGACAGGGAGAGAGAGACCCAGTACTTC,few,TRBD1,TRBJ2-5,TRBV5-1
CASSPNGQTLNTEAFF,TGTGCCAGCAGCCCAAATGGACAGACTTTGAACACTGAAGCTTTCTTT,once,.,TRBJ1-1,TRBV5-6
CASSSRDRGYSPLHF,TGTGCCAGTAGCTCGCGGGACAGGGGGTATTCACCCCTCCACTTT,.,TRBD1,TRBJ1-6,TRBV19
CSVEDRRGGLLTGELFF,TGCAGCGTTGAAGATCGGCGGGGGGGGTTGCTTACCGGGGAGCTGTTTTTT,.,TRBD2,TRBJ2-2,TRBV29-1
CVSSVDGGALYEQYF,TGTGTCAGCAGCGTAGATGGCGGGGCACTATACGAGCAGTACTTC,.,.,TRBJ2-7,TRBV9
CATSRAQDGYTF,TGTGCCACCAGCAGAGCCCAGGATGGCTACACCTTC,.,.,TRBJ1-2,TRBV15
CASSLTGESYGYTF,TGTGCCAGCAGCTTGACAGGGGAATCCTATGGCTACACCTTC,.,TRBD1,TRBJ1-2,TRBV2
CASSQVLERIYEQYF,TGTGCCAGCAGCCAAGTCTTGGAGCGGATCTACGAGCAGTACTTC,.,.,TRBJ2-7,TRBV4-2
CASSSSGNSPLHF,TGTGCCAGCAGCTCATCGGGAAATTCACCCCTCCACTTT,.,.,TRBJ1-6,TRBV7-9
CASSYGTGNYGYTF,TGTGCCAGCAGTTACGGGACAGGCAACTATGGCTACACCTTC,.,TRBD1,TRBJ1-2,TRBV6-5
CASRPDRGGEKLFF,TGCGCCAGCAGACCCGACAGGGGCGGTGAAAAACTGTTTTTT,.,TRBD1,TRBJ1-4,TRBV10-2
CASTAGGRNTEAFF,TGTGCCAGCACGGCAGGGGGAAGGAACACTGAAGCCTTCTTT,.,TRBD1,TRBJ1-1,TRBV9
CASTMEGIPAEAFF,TGTGCCAGTACCATGGAGGGTATCCCCGCTGAAGCTTTCTTT,.,.,TRBJ1-1,TRBV19
CASSERPTGYNSPLHF,TGTGCCAGTAGTGAGCGCCCGACAGGTTATAATTCACCCCTCCACTTT,.,.,TRBJ1-6,TRBV19
CASSSEDRGYEQYF,TGCGCCAGCAGCTCAGAAGACAGGGGCTACGAGCAGTACTTC,.,TRBD1,TRBJ2-7,TRBV5-1
CASKTGKAGELFF,TGTGCCAGCAAGACAGGGAAGGCCGGGGAGCTGTTTTTT,.,TRBD1,TRBJ2-2,TRBV7-9
CASSQVWDRVNTGELFF,TGCGCCAGCAGCCAAGTCTGGGACAGGGTTAACACCGGGGAGCTGTTTTTT,.,TRBD1,TRBJ2-2,TRBV4-3
CAISESTPSWPTEAFF,TGTGCCATCAGTGAGTCGACTCCTAGCTGGCCCACTGAAGCTTTCTTT,.,.,TRBJ1-1,TRBV10-3
CASSPKPTVQETQYF,TGCGCCAGCAGCCCAAAGCCGACAGTCCAAGAGACCCAGTACTTC,.,.,TRBJ2-5,TRBV4-1
CASSRLSGTHQETQYF,TGTGCCAGCTCACGCTTGAGTGGGACACACCAAGAGACCCAGTACTTC,few,.,TRBJ2-5,TRBV18
CASSYTSGGKLFF,TGTGCCAGCAGTTACACCTCCGGGGGAAAACTGTTTTTT,.,.,TRBJ1-4,TRBV6-5
CASSTGLSNEQFF,TGTGCCAGCAGCACGGGACTGTCCAATGAGCAGTTCTTC,.,.,TRBJ2-1,TRBV27
CASSTGDTEAFF,TGTGCCAGCAGTACAGGGGACACTGAAGCTTTCTTT,.,TRBD1,TRBJ1-1,TRBV9
CASSLGSRSSYNEQFF,TGTGCCAGCAGCCTGGGAAGTAGGAGCTCCTACAATGAGCAGTTCTTC,once,.,TRBJ2-1,TRBV5-8
CASSLSPGQDYGYTF,TGTGCCAGTAGTTTATCTCCGGGACAAGACTATGGCTACACCTTC,few,.,TRBJ1-2,TRBV19
CASSPGNGYEQYF,TGTGCCAGCAGCCCCGGGAATGGCTACGAGCAGTACTTC,.,.,TRBJ2-7,TRBV7-6
CASSTRGSVQPQHF,TGTGCCAGCAGTACTCGGGGTTCTGTCCAGCCCCAGCATTTT,.,.,TRBJ1-5,TRBV2
CASSLRTGEKLFF,TGTGCCAGCAGCCTACGGACGGGGGAAAAACTGTTTTTT,.,.,TRBJ1-4,TRBV4-2
CASSSLSGYTF,TGTGCCAGTAGCTCGTTGTCTGGCTACACCTTC,.,.,TRBJ1-2,TRBV19
CASTGRDYEQYF,TGTGCCAGCACTGGCAGGGACTACGAGCAGTACTTC,.,.,TRBJ2-7,TRBV2
CASSQARSGYEQYF,TGCGCCAGCAGCCAAGCCCGGTCGGGCTACGAGCAGTACTTC,.,.,TRBJ2-7,TRBV4-1
CASSYRDRGLETQYF,TGTGCCAGCAGTTACCGGGACAGGGGGCTTGAGACCCAGTACTTC,.,TRBD1,TRBJ2-5,TRBV27
CASSSHDRQGAHSPLHF,TGTGCCAGCAGCTCCCATGACAGACAGGGGGCACATTCACCCCTCCACTTT,few,TRBD1,TRBJ1-6,TRBV7-9
CASSQRDRGRRQPQHF,TGTGCCAGCAGCCAGAGGGACAGGGGGCGAAGACAGCCCCAGCATTTT,.,TRBD1,TRBJ1-5,TRBV7-9
CASSVQGAGEQYF,TGTGCCAGCAGCGTCCAGGGGGCCGGCGAGCAGTACTTC,.,TRBD1,TRBJ2-7,TRBV5-5
CASAPAGEGYTF,TGTGCCAGCGCGCCGGCAGGGGAAGGCTACACCTTC,.,.,TRBJ1-2,TRBV9
CASSPSIGGNYGYTF,TGCGCCAGCAGCCCGAGTATTGGAGGGAACTATGGCTACACCTTC,.,.,TRBJ1-2,TRBV4-1
CASSSLMVAGVPETQYF,TGTGCCAGCAGTTCCCTTATGGTAGCGGGGGTCCCTGAGACCCAGTACTTC,.,TRBD2,TRBJ2-5,TRBV27
CASSASRVGSYEQYF,TGTGCCAGCAGTGCCTCCAGGGTGGGCTCCTACGAGCAGTACTTC,.,.,TRBJ2-7,TRBV2
CASSKDQGNTEAFF,TGCGCCAGCAGCAAAGATCAGGGGAACACTGAAGCTTTCTTT,.,.,TRBJ1-1,TRBV4-1
CASSYRTGGRSKNIQYF,TGTGCCAGCAGCTACAGAACAGGGGGCCGATCCAAAAACATTCAGTACTTC,.,TRBD1,TRBJ2-4,TRBV5-6
CASSLQTGSYEQYF,TGTGCCAGCAGTTTACAGACAGGGTCCTACGAGCAGTACTTC,once,TRBD1,TRBJ2-7,TRBV27
CASSPFGGSISNTGELFF,TGCGCCAGCAGCCCCTTCGGGGGGTCGATTTCGAACACCGGGGAGCTGTTTTTT,.,TRBD2,TRBJ2-2,TRBV4-1
CASSLEFLGRDYSGNTIYF,TGTGCCAGCAGTTTAGAATTCTTGGGCAGGGACTACTCTGGAAACACCATATATTTT,.,.,TRBJ1-3,TRBV7-6
CATSSQQGRTEAFF,TGTGCCACCAGCAGCCAACAGGGTAGGACTGAAGCTTTCTTT,.,.,TRBJ1-1,TRBV15
CASSLGQLWRNEQFF,TGTGCCAGCAGCTTGGGACAGCTCTGGCGCAATGAGCAGTTCTTC,.,.,TRBJ2-1,TRBV5-5
CASSPGRATDTQYF,TGTGCCAGCAGCCCCGGCAGGGCCACAGATACGCAGTATTTT,.,.,TRBJ2-3,TRBV14